This T cell receptor beta chain was found in a study of T-cell reconstitution after alpha-beta-depleted transplantation in children. Whole-study findings and limits: Fresh T-cell production supplied most of the T-cell counts and diversity seen one year after transplant. Surviving recipient T cells and intrathymic progenitors accounted for some patients' high TCRbeta diversity at day 60. In patients about two months after transplant, alpha-beta T cells reportedly arose from several hundred expanded graft clones.

Points on this clonotype: Its specificity is not known.

V was shortened by 1 base and J by 3 bases, with 10 bases between the two germline ends. Germline CDR1 and CDR2: SGHVS and FQNEAQ. This CDR3 region has 15 residues. Unique molecular identifiers were used to barcode this TCRbeta library. Each CDR3 protein gets one entry after TCRdb re-called the PCR reads with MiXCR. The sample shows roughly 100,000 distinct CDR3 sequences, approximately 8% of them seen only once. Sequencing was performed on PBMCs, taken before TCRalphabeta/CD19-depleted stem cell transplant. The receptor was derived from a boy between 2 and 15 years old with acute lymphoblastic leukemia, due to receive a stem cell transplant. The chain uses TRBV7-8 and TRBJ1-5; D is unresolved. CDR3 bases: TGTGCCAGCAGCTTAGATATGCAACTCAATCAGCCCCAGCATTTT. Its translation is CASSLDMQLNQPQHF.